What follows are 22 T cell receptor beta chains derived from one specimen sequenced in a study of T cell responses to AZD1222 COVID-19 vaccine. The repertoire was sequenced with immunoSEQ multiplex PCR; TCRdb's copy has only in-frame clones and lacks some. The data hold some 200,000 clones, with over 80% observed a single time. Sample: peripheral blood, taken on day 0 of AZD1222 vaccination. The receptors shown here come from an adult in good health.

This clone was detected only a few times. The rearrangement uses TRBV19 and TRBJ2-5, with 9 bases fitting TRBD1. CDR1 LNHDA and CDR2 SQIVND come from the germline V gene (reference sequence). Losses at the gene ends were 1 base for V and 5 bases for J; bases not matched to a gene: 5. The CDR3 runs to 15 residues. The CDR3 DNA reads as TGTGCCAGTAGTATAGGCGGGACAGGGCGTGAGACCCAGTACTTC. Protein product: CASSIGGTGRETQYF.

This chain connects TRBV6-6 to TRBJ2-7; D uncertain. Germline CDR1 reads MNHNY; CDR2 reads SVGAGI (reference sequence). The CDR3 totals 13 residues. V dropped 4 bases and J dropped 2 bases, with 9 bases sitting between them. CDR3 bases: TGTGCCAGCAGTTTGAGTAAAGCCTACGAGCAGTACGTC. The encoded protein is CASSLSKAYEQYV.

The chain carries TRBV6-5 and TRBJ2-1; 14 bases are a match to TRBD2. The V gene end was trimmed by 9 bases and the J gene end by 9 bases; junction bases not matched to a gene: 10. Germline V gives CDR1 MNHEY, CDR2 SVGAGI. The length of the CDR3 is 15 residues. The CDR3 protein is CASYTGTSGGREQFF. Written as DNA, the CDR3 is TGTGCCAGTTATACCGGGACTAGCGGGGGCCGTGAGCAGTTCTTC.

The rearrangement joins TRBV24-1 to TRBJ2-5, with D perhaps matching TRBD2 (6 bases). CDR1 is KGHDR, CDR2 SFDVKD, per germline. V was pared by 4 bases and J by 2 bases, with 16 bases between. The CDR3 has 16 amino acids. DNA for the CDR3: TGTGCCACCAGTGAACGGACTAATCTTCTACAAGAGACCCAGTACTTC. It encodes CATSERTNLLQETQYF.

Worth noting for this clone: At one end, the junction sequence differs from germline, possibly due to a read error. The chain joins TRBV6-5 to TRBJ1-2; D perhaps matches TRBD1 (6 bases). The CDR3 contains 15 residues. Germline V gene sequence: CDR1 MNHEY, CDR2 SVGAGI. In DNA, the CDR3 is TGTGCCAGCAGTGACTCAGGGGTCTGGGGATATGGCTACACCTTC. Amino acids: CASSDSGVWGYGYTF.

The V call is TRBV2, the J call TRBJ1-5; no firm D call. This CDR3 spans 15 amino acids. Germline CDR1 and CDR2: SNHLY and FYNNEI. V gave up 7 bases and J gave up 2 bases, with 15 bases separating them. The CDR3 DNA reads TGTGCCAGCACTTTCTCACGTAGTGGCAATCAGCCCCAGCATTTT. Translating it yields CASTFSRSGNQPQHF.

The CDR3 nucleotides are TGTGCCGGTTCCGGGACAGCCTCTGGAAACACCATATATTTT. Its protein is CAGSGTASGNTIYF. The chain recombines TRBV19 with TRBJ1-3; 7 nucleotides line up with TRBD1. The CDR3 has 14 residues. V dropped 11 bases and J dropped 0; count of bases not matched to a gene: 7. CDR1 LNHDA and CDR2 SQIVND come from the germline V gene (reference sequence).

The chain uses TRBV6-4 and TRBJ1-2; no clear D gene. Germline V gene sequence: CDR1 MRHNA, CDR2 SNTAGT. This CDR3 has 15 residues. Trimming removed 0 bases at V and 0 bases at J, with 8 bases between. CDR3 amino acids: CASSDSFRTNYGYTF. The CDR3 DNA reads as TGTGCCAGCAGTGACTCCTTTCGTACTAACTATGGCTACACCTTC.

The V call is TRBV7-8, the J call TRBJ2-1, with 11 nucleotides matching TRBD2. The V segment lost 2 bases and the J segment 7 bases; nucleotides outside the gene matches: 1. This CDR3 has 14 residues. CDR1 SGHVS and CDR2 FQNEAQ come from the germline V gene. The CDR3 DNA sequence: TGTGCCAGCAGCTTACGACTAGCGGGGAATGAGCAGTTCTTC. Protein: CASSLRLAGNEQFF.

J is TRBJ2-3 and V is TRBV24-1, with a possible D match to TRBD2 (6 bases). This CDR3 contains 17 residues. Germline values: CDR1 KGHDR, CDR2 SFDVKD. V was pared by 9 bases and J by 3 bases, with 24 bases between. The CDR3 protein is CATRTAGRQDVTDTQYF. Written as DNA, the CDR3 is TGTGCCACCCGTACGGCAGGGAGGCAGGATGTAACAGATACGCAGTATTTT.

J is TRBJ2-7 and V is TRBV12-5; possibly TRBD1 for D (5 bases). This CDR3 comprises 15 residues. Per germline, CDR1 LGHNT and CDR2 FRNRAP. Deletions cut 0 bases from V and 0 bases from J, with 9 bases between. The CDR3 loop reads CASGLVPTGSYEQYF. CDR3 sequence (DNA): TGTGCTAGTGGTTTGGTCCCCACAGGCTCCTACGAGCAGTACTTC. Complete variable domain (other parts from reference TRBV12-5 and TRBJ2-7): DARVTQTPRHKVTEMGQEVTMRCQPILGHNTVFWYRQTMMQGLELLAYFRNRAPLDDSGMPKDRFSAEMPDATLATLKIQPSEPRDSAVYFCASGLVPTGSYEQYFGPGTRLTVT.

This chain links TRBV7-2 with TRBJ2-3; 9 bases align to TRBD2. V gave up 2 bases and J gave up 2 bases; unmatched junction bases: 8. The CDR3 contains 17 residues. The germline gives CDR1 SGHTA, CDR2 FQGNSA. The CDR3 DNA reads TGTGCCAGCAGCTTATCGTTTGGCGGGGGGGACACAGATACGCAGTATTTT. Amino acids: CASSLSFGGGDTDTQYF.

V usage is TRBV2 and J usage is TRBJ2-7; either TRBD1 or TRBD2 may fit D (6 bases each). The CDR3 covers 12 residues. The germline gives CDR1 SNHLY, CDR2 FYNNEI. The ends were cut back, 11 bases at V and 2 bases at J, with 13 bases in the middle. This CDR3 is CAARGQTYEQYF. Written as DNA, the CDR3 is TGTGCCGCCCGGGGGCAGACCTACGAGCAGTACTTC.

The chain has TRBV5-6 and TRBJ1-2; 7 positions match TRBD1. Germline V gene sequence: CDR1 SGHDT, CDR2 YYEEEE. CDR3 length equals 15 residues. V gave up 2 bases and J gave up 4 bases; unmatched junction bases: 8. The CDR3 DNA reads TGTGCCAGCAGCTTTTCGGTGACAGGGACCTATGGCTACACCTTC. It encodes CASSFSVTGTYGYTF.

The CDR3 region is CASGLDRATHEQFF. CDR3 nucleotides: TGTGCTAGTGGTTTGGACAGGGCCACGCATGAGCAGTTCTTC. The V call is TRBV12-5, the J call TRBJ2-1; the D gene is possibly TRBD1 (6 bases). CDR1 LGHNT and CDR2 FRNRAP come from the germline V gene. CDR3 length equals 14 residues. Trimming removed 1 base at V and 8 bases at J, with 12 bases between.

V gene TRBV11-2 combines with J gene TRBJ2-7, with 7 bases identical to TRBD2. CDR1 and CDR2 from the germline V gene are SGHAT and FQNNGV. CDR3 length: 15 residues. Trimming removed 8 bases from V and 4 bases from J; junction bases left unmatched: 14. CDR3 protein: CASGPGVAGEYEQYV. The CDR3 DNA reads as TGTGCCAGCGGCCCTGGGGTTGCGGGGGAATACGAGCAGTACGTC.

The chain joins TRBV6-2 or TRBV6-3 to TRBJ2-7; TRBD2 is a possible D gene (6 bases). Trimming shortened V by 5 bases and J by 1 base, and 15 bases separated the two germline ends. Germline V gene lookup returns CDR1 MNHEY and CDR2 SVGEGT. The CDR3 spans 15 residues. The CDR3 nucleotides are TGTGCCAGCAGTCCCGGGACTGACGATTCCTACGAGCAGTACTTC. This encodes CASSPGTDDSYEQYF.

The rearrangement joins TRBV5-4 to TRBJ2-5, with 7 bases identical to TRBD1. Unmatched junction bases numbered 5, after V lost 4 bases and J lost 2 bases. CDR3 length: 14 residues. CDR1 is SGHNT, CDR2 YYREEE, per germline (reference sequence). CDR3 sequence (DNA): TGTGCCAGCAGCCCTGGGGACAGACAAGAGACCCAGTACTTC. Its protein product is CASSPGDRQETQYF. Drawing the rest from reference TRBV5-4 and TRBJ2-5, the complete variable domain is ETGVTQSPTHLIKTRGQQVTLRCSSQSGHNTVSWYQQALGQGPQFIFQYYREEENGRGNFPPRFSGLQFPNYSSELNVNALELDDSALYLCASSPGDRQETQYFGPGTRLLVL.

The rearrangement joins TRBV21-1 to TRBJ1-5. TRBV21-1 is assigned pseudogene status. The CDR3 contains 17 residues. The CDR3 nucleotides are TGTGCCAGCAGCAAGAGGGGCAGGGATGGCCAAAATCAGCCCCAGCATTTT. The encoded protein is CASSKRGRDGQNQPQHF.

The V call is TRBV7-3, the J call TRBJ1-5; TRBD1 matches 7 bases. With 3 bases clipped from V and 7 bases from J, the junction kept 6 bases outside the gene matches. The CDR3 consists of 14 residues. CDR1 and CDR2 from the germline V gene are SGHTA and FQGTGA. The CDR3 DNA reads TGTGCCAGCAGCTTGACGGCAGGGGGGCAGCCCCAGCATTTT. Amino acids: CASSLTAGGQPQHF.

The rearrangement joins TRBV6-5 to TRBJ1-2; 7 positions agree with TRBD1. V was pared by 8 bases and J by 5 bases, with 5 bases of the junction left unmatched. In germline, CDR1 is MNHEY, CDR2 SVGAGI. The CDR3 loop spans 12 amino acids. Written as DNA, the CDR3 is TGTGCCAGCCGCACAGGGGTTTATGGCTACACCTTC. It specifies CASRTGVYGYTF.

The chain has TRBV19 and TRBJ1-6; the D is unclear. From germline, CDR1 is LNHDA and CDR2 SQIVND (reference sequence). CDR3 length: 15 residues. Deletions cut 5 bases from V and 0 bases from J, with 8 bases between. The CDR3 DNA sequence: TGTGCCAGTAGTCTCGTAAGCTCCTATAATTCACCCCTCCACTTT. Its translation: CASSLVSSYNSPLHF.